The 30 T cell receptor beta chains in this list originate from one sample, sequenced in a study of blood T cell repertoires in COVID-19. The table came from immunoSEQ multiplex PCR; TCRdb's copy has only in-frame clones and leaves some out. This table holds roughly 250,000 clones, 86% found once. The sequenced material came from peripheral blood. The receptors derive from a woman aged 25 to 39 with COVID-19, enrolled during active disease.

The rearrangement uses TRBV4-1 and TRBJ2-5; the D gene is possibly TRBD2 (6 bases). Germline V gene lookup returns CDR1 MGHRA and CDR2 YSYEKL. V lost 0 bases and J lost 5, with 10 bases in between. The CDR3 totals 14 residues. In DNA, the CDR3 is TGCGCCAGCAGCCAAGAGACTAGTACGGAGACCCAGTACTTC. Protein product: CASSQETSTETQYF.

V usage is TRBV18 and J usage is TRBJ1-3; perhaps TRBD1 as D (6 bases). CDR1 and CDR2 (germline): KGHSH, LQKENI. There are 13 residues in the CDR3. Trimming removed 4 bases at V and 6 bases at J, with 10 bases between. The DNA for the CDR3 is TGTGCCAGCTCACGGGACACTTCAAACACCATATATTTT. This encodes CASSRDTSNTIYF.

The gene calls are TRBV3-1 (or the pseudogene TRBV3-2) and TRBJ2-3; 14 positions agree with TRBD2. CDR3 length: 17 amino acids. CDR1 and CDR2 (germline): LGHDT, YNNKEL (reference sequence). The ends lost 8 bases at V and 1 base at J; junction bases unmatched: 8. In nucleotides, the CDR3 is TGTGCCAGCTCCGGGACTAGCGGGGGATTACGCACAGATACGCAGTATTTT. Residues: CASSGTSGGLRTDTQYF.

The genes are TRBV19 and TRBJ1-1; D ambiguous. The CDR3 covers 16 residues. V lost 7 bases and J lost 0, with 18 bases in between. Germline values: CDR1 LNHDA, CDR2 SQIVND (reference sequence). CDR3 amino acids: CASTLSAANMNTEAFF. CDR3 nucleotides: TGTGCCAGTACCCTCTCGGCGGCTAACATGAACACTGAAGCTTTCTTT.

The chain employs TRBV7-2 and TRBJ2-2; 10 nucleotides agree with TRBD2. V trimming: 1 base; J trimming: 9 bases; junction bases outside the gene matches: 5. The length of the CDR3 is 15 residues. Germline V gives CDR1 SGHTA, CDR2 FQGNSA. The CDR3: CASSLGASGGRELFF. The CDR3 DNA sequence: TGTGCCAGCAGCTTAGGCGCTAGCGGGGGCCGGGAGCTGTTTTTT. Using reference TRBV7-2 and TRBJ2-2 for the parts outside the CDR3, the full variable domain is GAGVSQSPSNKVTEKGKDVELRCDPISGHTALYWYRQSLGQGLEFLIYFQGNSAPDKSGLPSDRFSAERTGGSVSTLTIQRTQQEDSAVYLCASSLGASGGRELFFGEGSRLTVL.

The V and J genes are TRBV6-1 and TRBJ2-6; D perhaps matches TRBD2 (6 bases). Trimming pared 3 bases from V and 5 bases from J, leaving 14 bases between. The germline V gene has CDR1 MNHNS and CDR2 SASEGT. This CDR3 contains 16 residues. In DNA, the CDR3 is TGTGCCAGCAGTGATTGGTCCCGGGACTGGGCCAACGTCCTGACTTTC. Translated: CASSDWSRDWANVLTF.

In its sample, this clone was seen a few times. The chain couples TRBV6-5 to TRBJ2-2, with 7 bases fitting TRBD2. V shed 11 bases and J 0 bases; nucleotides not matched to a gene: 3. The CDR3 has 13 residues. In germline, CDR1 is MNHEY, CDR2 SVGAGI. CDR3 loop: CAGGGSNTGELFF. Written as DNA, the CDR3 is TGTGCCGGCGGGGGTTCGAACACCGGGGAGCTGTTTTTT.

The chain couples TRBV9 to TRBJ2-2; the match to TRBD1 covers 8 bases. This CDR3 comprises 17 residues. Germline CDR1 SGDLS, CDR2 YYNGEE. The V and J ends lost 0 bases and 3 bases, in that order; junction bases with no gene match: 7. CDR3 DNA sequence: TGTGCCAGCAGCGTAGACCGTCGGACAGGGCACACCGGGGAGCTGTTTTTT. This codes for CASSVDRRTGHTGELFF.

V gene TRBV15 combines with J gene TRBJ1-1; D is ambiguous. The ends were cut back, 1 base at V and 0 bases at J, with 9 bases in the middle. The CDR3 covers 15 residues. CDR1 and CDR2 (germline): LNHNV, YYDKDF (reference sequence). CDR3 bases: TGTGCCACCAGCAGAGGAGGCTTCCTGAACACTGAAGCTTTCTTT. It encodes CATSRGGFLNTEAFF.

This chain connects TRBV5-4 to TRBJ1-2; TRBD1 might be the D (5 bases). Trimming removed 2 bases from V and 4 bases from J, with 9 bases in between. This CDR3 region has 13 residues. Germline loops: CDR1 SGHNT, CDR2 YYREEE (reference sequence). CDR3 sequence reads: CASSFPGRYGYTF. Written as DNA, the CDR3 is TGTGCCAGCAGCTTTCCAGGGCGCTATGGCTACACCTTC. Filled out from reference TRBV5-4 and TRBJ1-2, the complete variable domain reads ETGVTQSPTHLIKTRGQQVTLRCSSQSGHNTVSWYQQALGQGPQFIFQYYREEENGRGNFPPRFSGLQFPNYSSELNVNALELDDSALYLCASSFPGRYGYTFGSGTRLTVV.

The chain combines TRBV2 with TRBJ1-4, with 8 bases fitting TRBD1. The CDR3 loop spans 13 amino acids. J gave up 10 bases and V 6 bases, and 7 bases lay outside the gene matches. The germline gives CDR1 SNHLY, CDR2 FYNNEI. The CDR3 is CASSEGQERKLFF. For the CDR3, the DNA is TGTGCCAGCAGCGAGGGACAGGAGCGAAAACTGTTTTTT.

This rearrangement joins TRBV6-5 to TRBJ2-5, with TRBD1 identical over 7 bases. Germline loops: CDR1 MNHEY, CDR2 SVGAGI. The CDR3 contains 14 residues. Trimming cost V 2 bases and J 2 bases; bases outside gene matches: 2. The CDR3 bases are TGTGCCAGCAGTTACGGGACAGATCAAGAGACCCAGTACTTC. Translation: CASSYGTDQETQYF.

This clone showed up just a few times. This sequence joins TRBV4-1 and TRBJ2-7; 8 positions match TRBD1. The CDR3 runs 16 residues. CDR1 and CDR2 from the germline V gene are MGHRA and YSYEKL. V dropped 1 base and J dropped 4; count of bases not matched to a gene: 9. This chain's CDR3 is CASSQGPPGGDYEQYF. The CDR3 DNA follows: TGCGCCAGCAGCCAAGGGCCCCCAGGGGGCGATTACGAGCAGTACTTC.

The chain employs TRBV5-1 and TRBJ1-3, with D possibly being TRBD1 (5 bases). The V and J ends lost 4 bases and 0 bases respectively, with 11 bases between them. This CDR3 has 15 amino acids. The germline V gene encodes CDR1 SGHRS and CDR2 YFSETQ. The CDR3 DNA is TGCGCCAGCAGCACGGGACTGACCTCTGGAAACACCATATATTTT. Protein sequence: CASSTGLTSGNTIYF.

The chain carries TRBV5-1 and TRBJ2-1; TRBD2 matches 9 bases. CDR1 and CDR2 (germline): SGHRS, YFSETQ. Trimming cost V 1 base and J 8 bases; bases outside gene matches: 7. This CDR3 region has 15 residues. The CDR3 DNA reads TGCGCCAGCAGCTTGATTGGCGGGGGGGCGTATGAGCAGTTCTTC. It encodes CASSLIGGGAYEQFF. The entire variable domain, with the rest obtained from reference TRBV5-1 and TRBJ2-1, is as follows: KAGVTQTPRYLIKTRGQQVTLSCSPISGHRSVSWYQQTPGQGLQFLFEYFSETQRNKGNFPGRFSGRQFSNSRSEMNVSTLELGDSALYLCASSLIGGGAYEQFFGPGTRLTVL.

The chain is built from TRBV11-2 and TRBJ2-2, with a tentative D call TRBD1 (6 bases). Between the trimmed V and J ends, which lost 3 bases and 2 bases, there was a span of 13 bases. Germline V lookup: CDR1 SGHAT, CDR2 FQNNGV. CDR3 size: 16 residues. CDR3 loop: CASSFTWTANTGELFF. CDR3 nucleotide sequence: TGTGCCAGCAGCTTTACATGGACAGCTAACACCGGGGAGCTGTTTTTT.

CDR3 protein: CASSLGRLRGAGNEQFF. The CDR3 DNA sequence: TGTGCCAGCAGCTTAGGAAGATTACGGGGGGCGGGGAATGAGCAGTTCTTC. The chain couples TRBV11-3 to TRBJ2-1; D is perhaps TRBD2 (7 bases). V was trimmed by 1 base and J by 7 bases, leaving 20 bases between them. CDR1 and CDR2 (germline): SGHNT, YENEEA. The CDR3 contains 17 residues. Full variable domain (remainder filled in from reference TRBV11-3 and TRBJ2-1): EAGVVQSPRYKIIEKKQPVAFWCNPISGHNTLYWYLQNLGQGPELLIRYENEEAVDDSQLPKDRFSAERLKGVDSTLKIQPAELGDSAVYLCASSLGRLRGAGNEQFFGPGTRLTVL.

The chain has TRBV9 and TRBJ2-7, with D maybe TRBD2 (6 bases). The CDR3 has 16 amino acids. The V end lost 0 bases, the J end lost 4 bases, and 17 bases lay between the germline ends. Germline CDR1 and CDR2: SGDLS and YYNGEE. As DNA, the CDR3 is TGTGCCAGCAGCGTAGATGGAGCGGGTACCGTATACGAGCAGTACTTC. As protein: CASSVDGAGTVYEQYF.

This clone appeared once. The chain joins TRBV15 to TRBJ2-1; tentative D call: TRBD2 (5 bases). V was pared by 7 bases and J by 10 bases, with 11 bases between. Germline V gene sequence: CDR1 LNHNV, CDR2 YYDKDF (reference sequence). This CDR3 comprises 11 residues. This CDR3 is CATTASGEQFF. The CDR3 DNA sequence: TGTGCCACCACCGCGAGCGGAGAGCAGTTCTTC. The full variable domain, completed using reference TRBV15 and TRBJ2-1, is DAMVIQNPRYQVTQFGKPVTLSCSQTLNHNVMYWYQQKSSQAPKLLFHYYDKDFNNEADTPDNFQSRRPNTSFCFLDIRSPGLGDTAMYLCATTASGEQFFGPGTRLTVL.

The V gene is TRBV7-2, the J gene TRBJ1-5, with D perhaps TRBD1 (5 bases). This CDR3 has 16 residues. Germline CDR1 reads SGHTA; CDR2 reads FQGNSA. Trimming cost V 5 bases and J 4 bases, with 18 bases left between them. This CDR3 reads CASSLKTYGGNQPQHF. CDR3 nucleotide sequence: TGTGCCAGCAGCCTAAAGACATATGGGGGGAATCAGCCCCAGCATTTT.

For the CDR3, the DNA is TGCGCCAGCAGCAGGGGGCTGGGACAGCACTACAATGAGCAGTTCTTC. It encodes CASSRGLGQHYNEQFF. The chain joins TRBV5-1 to TRBJ2-1; TRBD1 matches 7 bases. There are 16 residues in the CDR3. V dropped 4 bases and J dropped 3; count of bases not matched to a gene: 10. Germline V gene sequence: CDR1 SGHRS, CDR2 YFSETQ.

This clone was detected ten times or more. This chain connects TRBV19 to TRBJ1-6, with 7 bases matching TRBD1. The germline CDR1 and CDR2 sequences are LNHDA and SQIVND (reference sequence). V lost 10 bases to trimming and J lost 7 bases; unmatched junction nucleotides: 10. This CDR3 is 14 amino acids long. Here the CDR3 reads CATPTGFKNSPLHF. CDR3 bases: TGTGCCACTCCGACAGGGTTCAAGAATTCACCCCTCCACTTT.

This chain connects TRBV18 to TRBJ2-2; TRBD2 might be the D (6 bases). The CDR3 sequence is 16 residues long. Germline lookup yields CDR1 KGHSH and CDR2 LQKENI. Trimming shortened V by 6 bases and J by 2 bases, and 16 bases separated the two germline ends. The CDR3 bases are TGTGCCAGCTCTCGGCAGGGAGGAAGTAACACCGGGGAGCTGTTTTTT. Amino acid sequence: CASSRQGGSNTGELFF.

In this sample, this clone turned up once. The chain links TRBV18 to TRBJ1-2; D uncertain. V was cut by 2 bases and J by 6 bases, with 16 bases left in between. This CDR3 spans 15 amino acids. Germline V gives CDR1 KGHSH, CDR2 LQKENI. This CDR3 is CASSPVRGRVNGYTF. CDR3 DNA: TGTGCCAGCTCACCAGTAAGAGGGCGGGTGAATGGCTACACCTTC.

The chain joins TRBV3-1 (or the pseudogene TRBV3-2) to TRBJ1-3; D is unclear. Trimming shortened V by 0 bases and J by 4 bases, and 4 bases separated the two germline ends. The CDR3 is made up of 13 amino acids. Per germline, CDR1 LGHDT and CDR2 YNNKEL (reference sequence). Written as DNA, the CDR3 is TGTGCCAGCAGCCAAGATGCGGGAAACACCATATATTTT. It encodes CASSQDAGNTIYF.

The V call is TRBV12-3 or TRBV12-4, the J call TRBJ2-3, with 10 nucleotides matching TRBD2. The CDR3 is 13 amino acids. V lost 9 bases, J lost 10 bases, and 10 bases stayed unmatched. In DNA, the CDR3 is TGTGCCAGTCGAGCCCTAGCGGGGGACGCGCAGTATTTT. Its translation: CASRALAGDAQYF.

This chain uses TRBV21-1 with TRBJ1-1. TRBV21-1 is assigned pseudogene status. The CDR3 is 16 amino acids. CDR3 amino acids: CASRKGAADGNTEAFF. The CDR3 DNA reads TGTGCCAGCAGAAAGGGAGCGGCCGACGGGAACACTGAAGCTTTCTTT.

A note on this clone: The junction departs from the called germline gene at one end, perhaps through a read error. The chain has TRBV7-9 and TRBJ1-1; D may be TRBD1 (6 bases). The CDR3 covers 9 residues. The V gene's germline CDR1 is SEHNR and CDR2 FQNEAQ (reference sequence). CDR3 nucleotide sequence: TGTGCCAGCAGCTCGCGGGGGCCCTTT. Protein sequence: CASSSRGPF.

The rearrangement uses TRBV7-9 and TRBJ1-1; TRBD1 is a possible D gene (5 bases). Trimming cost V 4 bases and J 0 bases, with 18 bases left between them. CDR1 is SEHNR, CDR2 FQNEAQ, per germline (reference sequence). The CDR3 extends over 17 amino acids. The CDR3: CASSSTALTALNTEAFF. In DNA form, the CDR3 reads TGTGCCAGCAGCTCGACAGCCTTAACTGCCTTGAACACTGAAGCTTTCTTT. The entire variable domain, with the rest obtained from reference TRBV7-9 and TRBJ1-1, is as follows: DTGVSQNPRHKITKRGQNVTFRCDPISEHNRLYWYRQTLGQGPEFLTYFQNEAQLEKSRLLSDRFSAERPKGSFSTLEIQRTEQGDSAMYLCASSSTALTALNTEAFFGQGTRLTVV.

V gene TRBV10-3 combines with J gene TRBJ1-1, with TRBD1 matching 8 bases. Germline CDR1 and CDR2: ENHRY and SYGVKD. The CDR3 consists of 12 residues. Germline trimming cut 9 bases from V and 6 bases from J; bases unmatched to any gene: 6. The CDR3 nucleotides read TGTGCCATAGGACAGGGCACCGCTGAAGCTTTCTTT. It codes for CAIGQGTAEAFF.